This is a list of T cell receptor beta chains from one sample in a study of CD8 T cells in ankylosing spondylitis. TCRdb called the 5' RACE reads again in MiXCR, with one record for every CDR3 protein. The data contain 350,000 or so distinct CDR3 sequences, about 14% of them singletons. The sample taken for sequencing was blood, either unsorted or a sorted T cell fraction (not recorded which). All receptors derive from a male donor with ankylosing spondylitis or in good health (not recorded which). Each CDR3 is given with its conserved first and last residue. Fields, in order: clone size, CDR3 length, V gene, J gene, CDR3 protein. Size is stated for part of the rows, as once, few or many counts, or as a class when the clone is expanded.

few	16	TRBV20-1	TRBJ2-3	CSARAGLAGGFDTQYF
-	15	TRBV7-2	TRBJ1-4	CASSRSGSTNEKLFF
-	17	TRBV11-2	TRBJ2-7	CASSPSLEGGLSYEQYF
many	13	TRBV12-3/TRBV12-4	TRBJ2-7	CASRLAGLSEQYF
once	20	TRBV4-1	TRBJ2-1	CASSQVFPEREGRFRNEQFF
-	16	TRBV12-5	TRBJ2-3	CASALGTSGYTDTQYF
few	11	TRBV3-1	TRBJ2-1	CASSQSREQFF
-	11	TRBV6-2/TRBV6-3	TRBJ1-1	CASSSKSQAFF
few	11	TRBV2	TRBJ1-1	CAGSREPFAFF
many	12	TRBV12-3/TRBV12-4	TRBJ1-2	CASSLFMGGYTF
-	13	TRBV29-1	TRBJ2-7	CSVRLLSSYEQYF
-	12	TRBV6-1	TRBJ2-5	CASSEQRETQYF
few	14	TRBV12-3/TRBV12-4	TRBJ2-7	CASRPRTGANEQYF
-	12	TRBV30	TRBJ2-2	CAWSGGAGELFF